The entry below gives a single T cell receptor (beta chain) sequence along with its context. Its antigen is currently unknown. This entry comes from a study of CD8+ T cells in alopecia areata. Treatment specified: oral pan-JAK inhibitor, 5-10 mg twice daily. RNA, once extracted, was reverse transcribed into cDNA for use as the sequencing template. Profiling relied on immunoSEQ multiplex PCR, and the TCRdb table lists in-frame clones only, not all of them. The data hold under 350,000 clones, with roughly 64% observed a single time. Broader study findings: For lesional scalp, especially alopecia totalis/universalis, clonality was higher than in normal scalp.

Sequencing was performed on CD4+ T cells sorted from blood, taken at week 24, from a patient treated with tofacitinib. The origin of this receptor is a human donor with alopecia areata.

The CDR3 loop reads CATTQQGTGTEAFF. The CDR3 DNA is TGTGCCACTACCCAACAGGGAACAGGCACTGAAGCTTTCTTT. This sequence joins TRBV7-2 and TRBJ1-1, with D perhaps matching TRBD1 (6 bases). The V gene's germline CDR1 is SGHTA and CDR2 FQGNSA. The V and J ends lost 10 bases and 4 bases respectively, with 19 bases between them. The CDR3 sequence is 14 residues long.